This record looks at one T cell receptor beta chain sequence and its context. Its matching antigen is unknown. TCRdb's copy holds only in-frame clones and misses some; the assay was immunoSEQ multiplex PCR. The sample lists roughly 100,000 clones, roughly 90% occurring once. This record comes from a study of T cell responses to AZD1222 COVID-19 vaccine. Trimming left V 2 bases short and J 6 bases short, with 7 bases between. The CDR3 totals 13 residues. Germline-derived CDR1 and CDR2 are LNHDA and SQIVND (reference sequence). The study, taken as a whole, reports: White British ancestry dominated among donors, who included more females, and clonal diversity was possibly underestimated. All repertoire sampling was performed exclusively after the peak T cell response.

This receptor was taken from an adult in good health. Sequences were derived from peripheral blood, sampled on day 0 of AZD1222 vaccination. The chain carries TRBV19 and TRBJ1-4, with D unresolved. CDR3 sequence (DNA): TGTGCCAGTAGTATACAGTCCTATGAAAAACTGTTTTTT. It translates to CASSIQSYEKLFF.